This is a list of T cell receptor beta chains from one sample in a study of blood T cell repertoires in COVID-19. Method: immunoSEQ multiplex PCR; TCRdb's copy keeps in-frame clones and lacks some. The repertoire consists of roughly 250,000 clones, with roughly 82% occurring once and the leading ten covering more than 4.5%. The sequencing sample was made of peripheral blood. The receptors originated from a woman aged 80 or over with active or convalescent COVID-19. Both conserved end residues are part of each CDR3. D genes are given only for firm matches. Part of the rows lack a size; the others show once, few, many or a class for expanded clones.

TRBV7-2	15	TRBJ1-2	.	.	CASSLVPGLNYGYTF	TGTGCCAGCAGCTTAGTACCAGGGCTTAACTATGGCTACACCTTC
TRBV6-2/TRBV6-3	15	TRBJ1-5	.	.	CASSRQAYSNQPQHF	TGTGCCAGCAGTCGACAGGCCTATAGCAATCAGCCCCAGCATTTT
TRBV27	15	TRBJ2-5	.	.	CASRQTVSLVGAQYF	TGTGCCAGCAGACAGACCGTCAGCTTGGTAGGGGCCCAGTACTTC
TRBV27	14	TRBJ2-7	.	TRBD1	CASRNRGVAYEQYF	TGTGCCAGCAGAAACAGGGGGGTGGCCTACGAGCAGTACTTC
TRBV28	14	TRBJ1-2	.	.	CASRETAANYGYTF	TGTGCCAGCAGGGAGACCGCAGCTAACTATGGCTACACCTTC
TRBV7-9	19	TRBJ2-1	once	TRBD2	CASSRTSGRLSSSYNEQFF	TGTGCCAGCAGCAGGACTAGCGGGAGGCTCTCCAGCTCCTACAATGAGCAGTTCTTC
TRBV5-6	14	TRBJ2-2	.	.	CASSSTGNTGELFF	TGTGCCAGCAGCTCCACAGGGAACACCGGGGAGCTGTTTTTT
TRBV30	12	TRBJ1-2	.	.	CAEGGGGYGYTF	TGTGCGGAGGGAGGAGGCGGCTATGGCTACACCTTC
TRBV2	16	TRBJ1-5	.	.	CASRAGTGAAGQPQHF	TGTGCCAGCAGGGCCGGGACTGGCGCCGCAGGTCAGCCCCAGCATTTT
TRBV9	14	TRBJ2-5	.	TRBD2	CASSVVAGDETQYF	TGTGCCAGCAGCGTAGTGGCGGGGGACGAGACCCAGTACTTC